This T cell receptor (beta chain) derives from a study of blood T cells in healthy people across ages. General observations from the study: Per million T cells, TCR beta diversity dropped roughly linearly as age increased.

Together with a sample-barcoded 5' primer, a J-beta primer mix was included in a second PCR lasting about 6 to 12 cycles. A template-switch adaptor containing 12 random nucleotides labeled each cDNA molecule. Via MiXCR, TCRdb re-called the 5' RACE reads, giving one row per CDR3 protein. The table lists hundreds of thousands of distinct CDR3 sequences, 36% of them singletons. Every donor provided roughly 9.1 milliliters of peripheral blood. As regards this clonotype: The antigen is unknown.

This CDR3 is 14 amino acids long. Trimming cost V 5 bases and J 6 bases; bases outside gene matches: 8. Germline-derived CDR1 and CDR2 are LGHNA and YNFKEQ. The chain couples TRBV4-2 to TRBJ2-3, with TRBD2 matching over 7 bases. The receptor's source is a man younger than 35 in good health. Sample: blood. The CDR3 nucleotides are TGTGCCAGCAGCACCCCTCACGGGAGGGATACGCAGTATTTT. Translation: CASSTPHGRDTQYF.